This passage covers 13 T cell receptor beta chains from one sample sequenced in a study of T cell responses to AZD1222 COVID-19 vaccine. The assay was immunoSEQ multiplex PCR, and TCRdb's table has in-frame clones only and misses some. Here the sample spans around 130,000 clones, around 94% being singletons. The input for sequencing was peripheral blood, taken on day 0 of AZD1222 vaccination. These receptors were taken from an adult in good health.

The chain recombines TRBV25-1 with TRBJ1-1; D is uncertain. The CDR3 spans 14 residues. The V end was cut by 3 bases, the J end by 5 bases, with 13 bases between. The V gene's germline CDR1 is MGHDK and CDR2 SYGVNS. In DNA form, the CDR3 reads TGTGCCAGCAGTGACCCCCCTGGGGTAACTGAAGCTTTCTTT. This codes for CASSDPPGVTEAFF.

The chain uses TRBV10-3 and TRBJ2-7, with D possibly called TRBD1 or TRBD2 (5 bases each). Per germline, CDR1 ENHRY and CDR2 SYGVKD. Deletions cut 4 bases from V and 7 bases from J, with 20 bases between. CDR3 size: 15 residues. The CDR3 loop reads CAISASGGWGLEQYF. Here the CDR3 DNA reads TGTGCCATCAGTGCCTCCGGCGGGTGGGGGTTAGAGCAGTACTTC.

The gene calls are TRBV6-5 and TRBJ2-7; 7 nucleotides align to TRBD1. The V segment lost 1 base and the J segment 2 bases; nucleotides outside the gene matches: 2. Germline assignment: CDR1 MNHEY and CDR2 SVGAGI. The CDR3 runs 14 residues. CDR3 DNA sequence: TGTGCCAGCAGTTACTACAGGGGTCCCTACGAGCAGTACTTC. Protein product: CASSYYRGPYEQYF.

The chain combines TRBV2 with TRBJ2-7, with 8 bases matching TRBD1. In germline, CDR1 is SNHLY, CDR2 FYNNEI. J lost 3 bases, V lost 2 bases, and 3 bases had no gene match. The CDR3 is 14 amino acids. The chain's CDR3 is CASSEKDRVYEQYF. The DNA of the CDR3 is TGTGCCAGCAGTGAAAAGGACAGGGTCTACGAGCAGTACTTC. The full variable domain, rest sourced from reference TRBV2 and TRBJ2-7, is EPEVTQTPSHQVTQMGQEVILRCVPISNHLYFYWYRQILGQKVEFLVSFYNNEISEKSEIFDDQFSVERPDGSNFTLKIRSTKLEDSAMYFCASSEKDRVYEQYFGPGTRLTVT.

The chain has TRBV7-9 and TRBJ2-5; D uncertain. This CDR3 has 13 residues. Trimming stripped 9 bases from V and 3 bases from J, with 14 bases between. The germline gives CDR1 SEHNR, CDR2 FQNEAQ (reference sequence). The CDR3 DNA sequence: TGTGCCAGTCTGGGTACAAGAAAAGAGACCCAGTACTTC. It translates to CASLGTRKETQYF.

The CDR3, as DNA: TGTGCCAGCAGCCGAGCAGCCTATAATTCACCCCTCCACTTT. Amino acid sequence: CASSRAAYNSPLHF. This chain links TRBV27 with TRBJ1-6; D is unresolved. The germline gives CDR1 MNHEY, CDR2 SMNVEV (reference sequence). V was shortened by 6 bases and J by 2 bases, with 8 bases between the two germline ends. CDR3 length: 14 residues.

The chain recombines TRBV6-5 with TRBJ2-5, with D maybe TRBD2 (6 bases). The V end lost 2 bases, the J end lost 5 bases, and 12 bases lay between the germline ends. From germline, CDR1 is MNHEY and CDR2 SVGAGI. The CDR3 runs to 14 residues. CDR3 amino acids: CASSYGGGKETQYF. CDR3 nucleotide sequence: TGTGCCAGCAGTTACGGTGGGGGGAAGGAGACCCAGTACTTC.

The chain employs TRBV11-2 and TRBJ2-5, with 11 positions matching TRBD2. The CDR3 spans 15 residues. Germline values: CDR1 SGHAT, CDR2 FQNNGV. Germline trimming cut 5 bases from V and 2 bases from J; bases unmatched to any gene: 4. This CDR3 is CASSPGTSGQETQYF. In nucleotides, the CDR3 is TGTGCCAGCAGCCCGGGGACTAGCGGACAAGAGACCCAGTACTTC.

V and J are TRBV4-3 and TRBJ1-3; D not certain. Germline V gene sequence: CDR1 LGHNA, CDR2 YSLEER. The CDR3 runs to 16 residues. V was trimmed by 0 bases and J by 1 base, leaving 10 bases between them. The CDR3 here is CASSQDQAGSGNTIYF. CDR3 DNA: TGCGCCAGCAGCCAAGATCAGGCAGGATCTGGAAACACCATATATTTT.

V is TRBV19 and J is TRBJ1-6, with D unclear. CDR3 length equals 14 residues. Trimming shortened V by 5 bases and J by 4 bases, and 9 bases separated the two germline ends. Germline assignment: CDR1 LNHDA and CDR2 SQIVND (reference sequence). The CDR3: CASSDGPYNSPLHF. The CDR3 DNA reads TGTGCCAGTAGTGACGGACCTTATAATTCACCCCTCCACTTT.

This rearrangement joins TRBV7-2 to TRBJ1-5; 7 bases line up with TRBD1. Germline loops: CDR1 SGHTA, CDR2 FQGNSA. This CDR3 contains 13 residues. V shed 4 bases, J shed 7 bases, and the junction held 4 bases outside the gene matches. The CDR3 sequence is CASSSQGKQPQHF. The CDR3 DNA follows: TGTGCCAGCAGCTCACAGGGGAAGCAGCCCCAGCATTTT.

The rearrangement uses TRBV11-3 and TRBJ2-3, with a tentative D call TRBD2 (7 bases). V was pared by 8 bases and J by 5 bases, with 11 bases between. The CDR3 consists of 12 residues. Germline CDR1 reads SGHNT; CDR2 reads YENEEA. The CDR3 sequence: CASGRGRDTQYF. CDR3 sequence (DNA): TGTGCCAGCGGGAGGGGGAGAGATACGCAGTATTTT.

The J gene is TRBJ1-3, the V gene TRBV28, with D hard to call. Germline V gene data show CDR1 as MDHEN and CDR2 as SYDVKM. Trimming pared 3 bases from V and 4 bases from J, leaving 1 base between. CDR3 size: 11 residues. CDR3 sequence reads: CASSFGNTIYF. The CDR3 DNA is TGTGCCAGCAGTTTCGGAAACACCATATATTTT.